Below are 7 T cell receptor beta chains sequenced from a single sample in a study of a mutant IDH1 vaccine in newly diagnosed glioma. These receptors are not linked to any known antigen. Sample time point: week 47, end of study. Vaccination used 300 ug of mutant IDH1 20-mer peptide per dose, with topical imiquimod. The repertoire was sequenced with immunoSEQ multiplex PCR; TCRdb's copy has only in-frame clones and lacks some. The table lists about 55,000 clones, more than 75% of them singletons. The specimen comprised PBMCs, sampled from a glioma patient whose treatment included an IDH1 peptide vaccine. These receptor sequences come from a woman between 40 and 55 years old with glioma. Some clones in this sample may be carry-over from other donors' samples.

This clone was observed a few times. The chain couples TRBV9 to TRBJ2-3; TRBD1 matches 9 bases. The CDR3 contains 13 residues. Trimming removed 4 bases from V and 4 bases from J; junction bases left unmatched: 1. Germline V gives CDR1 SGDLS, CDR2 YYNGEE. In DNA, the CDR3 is TGTGCCAGCAGCCACAGGGGGCCAGATACGCAGTATTTT. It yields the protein CASSHRGPDTQYF.

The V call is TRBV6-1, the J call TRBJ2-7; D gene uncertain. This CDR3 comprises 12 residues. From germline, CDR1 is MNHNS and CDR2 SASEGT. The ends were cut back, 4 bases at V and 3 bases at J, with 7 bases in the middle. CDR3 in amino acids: CASSARYYEQYF. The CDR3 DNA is TGTGCCAGCAGTGCAAGATACTACGAGCAGTACTTC.

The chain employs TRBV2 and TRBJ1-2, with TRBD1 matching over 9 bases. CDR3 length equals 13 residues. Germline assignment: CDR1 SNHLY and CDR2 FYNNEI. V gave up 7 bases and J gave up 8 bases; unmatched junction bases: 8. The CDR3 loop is CASTRTGVEGYTF. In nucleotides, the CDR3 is TGTGCCAGCACCCGGACAGGGGTTGAGGGCTACACCTTC.

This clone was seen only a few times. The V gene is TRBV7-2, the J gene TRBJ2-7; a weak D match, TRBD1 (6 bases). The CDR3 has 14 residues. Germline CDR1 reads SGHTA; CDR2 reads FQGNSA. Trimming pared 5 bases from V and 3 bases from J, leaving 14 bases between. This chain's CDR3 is CASSPTLQGYEQYF. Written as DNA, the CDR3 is TGTGCCAGCAGCCCAACCTTACAGGGCTACGAGCAGTACTTC.

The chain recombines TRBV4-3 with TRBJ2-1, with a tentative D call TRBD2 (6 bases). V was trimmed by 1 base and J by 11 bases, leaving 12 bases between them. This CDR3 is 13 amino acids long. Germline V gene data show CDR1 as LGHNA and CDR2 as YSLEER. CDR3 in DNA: TGCGCCAGCAGCCAAGTGCTAAGCGGGCAGCAGTTCTTC. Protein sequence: CASSQVLSGQQFF.

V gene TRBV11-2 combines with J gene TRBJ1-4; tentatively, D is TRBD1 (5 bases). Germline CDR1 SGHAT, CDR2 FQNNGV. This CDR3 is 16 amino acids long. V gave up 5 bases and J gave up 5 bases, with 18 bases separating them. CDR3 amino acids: CASSPWGSLGNEKLFF. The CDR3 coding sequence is TGTGCCAGCAGCCCCTGGGGCTCCCTCGGGAATGAAAAACTGTTTTTT.

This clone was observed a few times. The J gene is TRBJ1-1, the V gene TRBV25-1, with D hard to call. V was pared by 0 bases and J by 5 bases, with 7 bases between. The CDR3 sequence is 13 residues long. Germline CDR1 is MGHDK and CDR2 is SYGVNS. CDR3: CASSEYRGTEAFF. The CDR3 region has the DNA TGTGCCAGCAGTGAATACCGGGGTACTGAAGCTTTCTTT. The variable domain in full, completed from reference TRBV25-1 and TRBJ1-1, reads EADIYQTPRYLVIGTGKKITLECSQTMGHDKMYWYQQDPGMELHLIHYSYGVNSTEKGDLSSESTVSRIRTEHFPLTLESARPSHTSQYLCASSEYRGTEAFFGQGTRLTVV.